The subject of this entry is one T cell receptor beta chain. The sequence runs out 3 residues before the end of the CDR3; the remainder is reconstructed from the germline J gene. immunoSEQ multiplex PCR used an average of around 1,100 ng genomic DNA. Some clones are missing from TCRdb's copy, which holds only in-frame ones; the method was immunoSEQ multiplex PCR. In total, the table holds 25,000 to 35,000 clones. The CDR3 runs to 14 residues. Germline-derived CDR1 and CDR2 are DFQATT and SNEGSKA (reference sequence). V was cut by 0 bases and J by 5 bases, with 13 bases left in between. These data belong to a study of T cells in women clearing cervical HPV infection. In the study overall: No precancer developed; the control's incident HPV16 infection cleared within 12 months. Controls gave blood once infection was undetectable; cases at lesion identification.

The TCR sequence derives from a woman between 18 and 75 years old with a cervical HPV16 infection that either progressed to CIN3+ or cleared (not recorded which). The chain couples TRBV20-1 to TRBJ2-5; a possible D gene is TRBD1 (5 bases). The source material was blood buffy coat. The CDR3 here is CSARDGRPGETQYF. The part of the CDR3 DNA that was read is TGCAGTGCTAGAGATGGCAGGCCAGGGGAGACC.